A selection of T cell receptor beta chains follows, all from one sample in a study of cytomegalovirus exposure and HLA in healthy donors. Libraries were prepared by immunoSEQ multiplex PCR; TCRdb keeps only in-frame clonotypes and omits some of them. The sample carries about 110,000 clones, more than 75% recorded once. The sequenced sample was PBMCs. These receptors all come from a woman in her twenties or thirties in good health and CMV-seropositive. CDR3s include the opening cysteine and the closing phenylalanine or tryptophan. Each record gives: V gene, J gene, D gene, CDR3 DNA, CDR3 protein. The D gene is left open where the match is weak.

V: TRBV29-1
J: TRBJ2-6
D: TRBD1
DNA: TGCAGCGTTGAAGCGGAATCGGGACAGGGGGCGAACGGGGCCAACGTCCTGACTTTC
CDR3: CSVEAESGQGANGANVLTF

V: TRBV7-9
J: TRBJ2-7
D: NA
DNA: TGTGCCAGCAGGTACGGGGACGAGCAGTACTTC
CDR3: CASRYGDEQYF

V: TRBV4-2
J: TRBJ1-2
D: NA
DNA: TGTGCCAGCAGCCACCTCCAGGGAGGAGGGGCAGGAGCTAACTATGGCTACACCTTC
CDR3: CASSHLQGGGAGANYGYTF

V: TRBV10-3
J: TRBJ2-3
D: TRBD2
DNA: TGTGCCATCAGTGCTAGCGGGGGGGCAGATACGCAGTATTTT
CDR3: CAISASGGADTQYF

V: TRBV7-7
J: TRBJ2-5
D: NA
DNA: TGTGCCAGCAGCCGGGGAGGCTCAGCTGGGGAGACCCAGTACTTC
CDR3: CASSRGGSAGETQYF

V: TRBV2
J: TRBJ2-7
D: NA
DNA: TGTGCCAGCAGTGTCGTAGGGGTCGAGCAGTACTTC
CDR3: CASSVVGVEQYF

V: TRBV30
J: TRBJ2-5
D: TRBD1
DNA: TGTGCCTGGAGTGCCGGGACAGGGGGCTTGAAGACCCAGTACTTC
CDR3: CAWSAGTGGLKTQYF

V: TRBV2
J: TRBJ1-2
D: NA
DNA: TGTGCCAGCTTGGGCCTGGCAGGGAAGGCGGTAGGCTATGGCTACACCTTC
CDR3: CASLGLAGKAVGYGYTF

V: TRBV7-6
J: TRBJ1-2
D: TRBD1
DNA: TGTGCCAGCAGGCCGATGGGGACAGCTGACTATGGCTACACCTTC
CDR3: CASRPMGTADYGYTF

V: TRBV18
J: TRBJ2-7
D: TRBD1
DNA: TGTGCCAGCTCACCACCGGGACAGGGGATTCACGAGCAGTACTTC
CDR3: CASSPPGQGIHEQYF

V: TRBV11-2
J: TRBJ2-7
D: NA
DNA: TGTGCCAGCAGCCCCAAAAACTACGAGCAGTACTTC
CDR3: CASSPKNYEQYF

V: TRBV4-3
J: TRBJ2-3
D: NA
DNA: TGCGCCAGCAGCCAACGGGGGACCGACACAGATACGCAGTATTTT
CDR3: CASSQRGTDTDTQYF

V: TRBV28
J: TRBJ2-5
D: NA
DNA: TGTGCCAGCAGTTTCGGGCCAGCAGGGTTGGAGACCCAGTACTTC
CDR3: CASSFGPAGLETQYF

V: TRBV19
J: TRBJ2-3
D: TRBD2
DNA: TGTGCCAGTAGTATGGCTAGCGGGACTACAGATACGCAGTATTTT
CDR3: CASSMASGTTDTQYF

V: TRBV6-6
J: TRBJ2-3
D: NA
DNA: TGTGCCAGCAGTCTAGATGAAGACTCCACAGATACGCAGTATTTT
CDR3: CASSLDEDSTDTQYF